Given below is one T cell receptor (beta chain) in context. Its cognate antigen is unknown. Naive CD8 cells were CD45RO-negative, positively selected for CCR7, excluding terminally differentiated effector memory CD45RA+ cells. The sample belongs to a study of shared clonotypes between healthy human individuals. The data were produced by immunoSEQ multiplex PCR, yet TCRdb's version contains in-frame clones alone and is incomplete. The profile shows about 590,000 clones, just under 97% of them singletons. V was clipped by 3 bases and J by 2 bases; unmatched bases: 4. In germline, CDR1 is SGDLS, CDR2 YYNGEE. This CDR3 region has 15 residues. Study-wide points: Shared clonotypes: 4.5% to 5% naive CD4, around 4% naive CD8, less than 2.5% memory CD4, approximately 0.41% memory CD8.

The specimen was naive CD8+ T cells sorted from blood. The rearrangement uses TRBV9 and TRBJ2-1, with 8 positions matching TRBD2. The sequence derives from a woman aged 25 to 39 in good health. For the CDR3, the DNA is TGTGCCAGCAGCGCATCCGGGGGGGCCTACAATGAGCAGTTCTTC. Residues: CASSASGGAYNEQFF.